The source of this T cell receptor beta chain is a study of PD-L1 blockade in urothelial cancer. Looking at the study overall: Beginning in about 2014, patients received atezolizumab, given as 1,200 mg intravenously every 3 weeks. Each participant's history included 0 to 3 prior chemotherapy regimens.

Each patient gave between 1 and 8 samples of peripheral blood mononuclear cells, which were collected pretreatment and during treatment. Germline CDR1 reads MNHEY; CDR2 reads SMNVEV (reference sequence). V was cut by 2 bases and J by 5 bases, with 10 bases left in between. This CDR3 is 13 amino acids long. Only in-frame clones appear in the TCRdb table, and some are missing; sequencing was by immunoSEQ multiplex PCR. The table has tens of thousands of clones, 70% to 90% seen once. V usage is TRBV27 and J usage is TRBJ2-7; no clear D. Specimen: PBMCs, collected around atezolizumab (anti-PD-L1) treatment. This sequence originates from a man aged 60-69 years with urothelial cancer. The CDR3: CASSLGQSHEQYF. In nucleotides, the CDR3 is TGTGCCAGCAGTTTAGGGCAGTCCCACGAGCAGTACTTC.